These 7 T cell receptor beta chains came from one sample sequenced in a study of T cells in Graves' hyperthyroidism and ophthalmopathy. Amplification targeted TCR beta CDR3 regions from RNA transcripts. Researchers ran a first-round RT-PCR on the TCR CDR3 using the HTBI primer set. TCRdb called the multiplex PCR reads again in MiXCR, with one record for every CDR3 protein. The sample gives around 340,000 distinct CDR3 sequences, over 11% of which show up once; 20% to 25% is in the top ten. Sequencing used blood. The receptor set was obtained from a woman aged 25 to 39 with Graves' hyperthyroidism.

This clonotype showed up just a few times. The rearrangement uses TRBV5-5 and TRBJ1-2; D is possibly TRBD1 (6 bases). The germline V gene encodes CDR1 SGHKS and CDR2 YYEKEE (reference sequence). V was shortened by 7 bases and J by 1 base, with 20 bases between the two germline ends. The CDR3 extends over 16 amino acids. The CDR3 reads CASAWGGADNNYGYTF. In DNA form, the CDR3 reads TGTGCCAGCGCTTGGGGGGGGGCCGACAATAACTATGGCTACACCTTC.

The rearrangement uses TRBV27 and TRBJ2-1; D not resolved. The CDR3 is made up of 13 amino acids. CDR1 and CDR2 from the germline V gene are MNHEY and SMNVEV (reference sequence). V lost 1 base to trimming and J lost 7 bases, with 8 bases between them. CDR3 nucleotides: TGTGCCAGCAGTTTATTATTGGGGAATGAGCAGTTCTTC. As protein: CASSLLLGNEQFF.

The V call is TRBV28, the J call TRBJ2-3; maybe TRBD2 (6 bases). Germline V gene data show CDR1 as MDHEN and CDR2 as SYDVKM. There are 16 residues in the CDR3. The V gene lost 6 bases and the J gene lost 4 bases, with 20 bases spanning the gap. The CDR3 region is CASSPRGGRPADTQYF. CDR3 sequence (DNA): TGTGCCAGCAGCCCACGAGGAGGGAGGCCAGCAGATACGCAGTATTTT. The whole variable domain, filled in from reference TRBV28 and TRBJ2-3, reads DVKVTQSSRYLVKRTGEKVFLECVQDMDHENMFWYRQDPGLGLRLIYFSYDVKMKEKGDIPEGYSVSREKKERFSLILESASTNQTSMYLCASSPRGGRPADTQYFGPGTRLTVL.

This clonotype was counted at least ten times. The chain employs TRBV12-3 or TRBV12-4 and TRBJ2-7; 7 positions match TRBD2. CDR3 length: 18 amino acids. Trimming at V came to 1 base and at J to 5 bases, leaving 17 bases not matched to a gene. The CDR3 here is CASSLVFMVRRGGNEQYF. CDR3 in DNA: TGTGCCAGCAGTTTAGTTTTTATGGTTCGTAGGGGAGGGAACGAGCAGTACTTC.

There are many counts of this clonotype. The chain couples TRBV7-6 to TRBJ2-3; 9 bases map to TRBD2. V lost 5 bases and J lost 3; bases outside the gene matches: 12. Germline lookup yields CDR1 SGHVS and CDR2 FNYEAQ. The CDR3 runs to 17 residues. The chain's CDR3 is CASSPPRREGQTDTQYF. Here the CDR3 DNA reads TGTGCCAGCAGCCCACCTAGGCGGGAGGGCCAGACAGATACGCAGTATTTT. The whole variable domain, filled in from reference TRBV7-6 and TRBJ2-3, reads GAGVSQSPRYKVTKRGQDVALRCDPISGHVSLYWYRQALGQGPEFLTYFNYEAQQDKSGLPNDRFSAERPEGSISTLTIQRTEQRDSAMYRCASSPPRREGQTDTQYFGPGTRLTVL.

This clonotype has a count of ten or more. This chain uses TRBV6-1 with TRBJ1-5; 7 nucleotides line up with TRBD1. In germline, CDR1 is MNHNS, CDR2 SASEGT. Trimming at V came to 6 bases and at J to 2 bases, leaving 10 bases not matched to a gene. CDR3 length equals 16 residues. The DNA for the CDR3 is TGTGCCAGCAGGGATTCACAGGGGTTGGGCAATCAGCCCCAGCATTTT. The encoded protein is CASRDSQGLGNQPQHF.

This clonotype was seen at least ten times. The V gene is TRBV30, the J gene TRBJ2-1; TRBD2 matches at 11 bases. The germline CDR1 and CDR2 sequences are GTSNPN and SVGIG (reference sequence). V gave up 3 bases and J gave up 7 bases; unmatched junction bases: 2. This CDR3 contains 13 residues. CDR3 region: CAWRASGRNEQFF. CDR3 in DNA: TGTGCCTGGAGAGCTAGCGGGAGGAATGAGCAGTTCTTC.